This T cell receptor (beta chain) is drawn from a study of T cells in localized non-small cell lung cancer. By proportion, this clone is medium-sized. Its antigen is as yet unknown. Repertoires were generated with immunoSEQ multiplex PCR, while TCRdb's copy carries only in-frame clones and drops some. Of almost 2,000 clones detected, 22% appear once; the ten largest clones hold 8.4%. Findings of the study overall: Within adjacent lung there appeared a median approximately 62 of the top 100 tumor clones. Clonality peaked in uninvolved adjacent lung rather than tumor.

Sample: lung tumor tissue, taken before any cancer treatment. This receptor was identified in a woman aged 40 to 75 with stage I lung adenocarcinoma.

CDR3 residues: CASSLGQGRQETQYF. The CDR3 bases are TGTGCCAGCAGCTTAGGACAGGGTAGACAAGAGACCCAGTACTTC. The V and J genes are TRBV11-3 and TRBJ2-5; TRBD1 matches at 7 bases. The CDR3 is made up of 15 amino acids. V dropped 1 base and J dropped 2; count of bases not matched to a gene: 4. Germline CDR1 is SGHNT and CDR2 is YENEEA.